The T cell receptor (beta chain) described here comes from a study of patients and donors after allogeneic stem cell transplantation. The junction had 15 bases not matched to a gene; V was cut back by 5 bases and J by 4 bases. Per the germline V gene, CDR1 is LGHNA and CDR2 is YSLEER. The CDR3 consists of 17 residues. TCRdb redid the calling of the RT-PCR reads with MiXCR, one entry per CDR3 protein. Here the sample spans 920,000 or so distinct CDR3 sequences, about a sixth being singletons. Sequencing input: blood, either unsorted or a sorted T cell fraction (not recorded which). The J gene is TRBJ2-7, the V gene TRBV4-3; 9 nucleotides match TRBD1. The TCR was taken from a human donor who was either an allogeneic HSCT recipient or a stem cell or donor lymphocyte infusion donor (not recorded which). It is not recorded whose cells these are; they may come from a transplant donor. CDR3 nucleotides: TGCGCCAGCAGCGAAAACCGACAGGGACAGGGATATTACGAGCAGTACTTC. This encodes CASSENRQGQGYYEQYF.